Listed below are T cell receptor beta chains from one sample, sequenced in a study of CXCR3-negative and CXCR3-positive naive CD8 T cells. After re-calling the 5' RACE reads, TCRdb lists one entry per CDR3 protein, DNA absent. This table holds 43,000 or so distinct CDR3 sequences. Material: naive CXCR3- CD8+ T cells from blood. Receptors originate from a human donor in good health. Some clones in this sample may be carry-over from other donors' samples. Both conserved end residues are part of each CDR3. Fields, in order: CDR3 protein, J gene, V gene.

CDR3: CASSETENNQPQHF; J: TRBJ1-5; V: TRBV28
CDR3: CATSDLMGATGELFF; J: TRBJ2-2; V: TRBV24-1
CDR3: CASSSGLADEQFF; J: TRBJ2-1; V: TRBV7-9
CDR3: CASMRLPRDTEAFF; J: TRBJ1-1; V: TRBV28
CDR3: CSVEVGSEAFF; J: TRBJ1-1; V: TRBV29-1
CDR3: CASSHHQGDWADTQYF; J: TRBJ2-3; V: TRBV4-3
CDR3: CSVTGLAGGPDSYEQYF; J: TRBJ2-7; V: TRBV29-1
CDR3: CSAGQLAYNEQFF; J: TRBJ2-1; V: TRBV20-1
CDR3: CASSVDGNTGELFF; J: TRBJ2-2; V: TRBV6-6
CDR3: CASSLRLPTYEQYF; J: TRBJ2-7; V: TRBV28
CDR3: CSANPPDRSPYEQYF; J: TRBJ2-7; V: TRBV20-1
CDR3: CASSFGRASTDTQYF; J: TRBJ2-3; V: TRBV7-4
CDR3: CASGLTGGNEQFF; J: TRBJ2-1; V: TRBV12-5
CDR3: CASSPSTGFGTEAFF; J: TRBJ1-1; V: TRBV9
CDR3: CATHPTGGASTEAFF; J: TRBJ1-1; V: TRBV19
CDR3: CSAPPTGISYEQYF; J: TRBJ2-7; V: TRBV20-1
CDR3: CSAFTGGDPQETQYF; J: TRBJ2-5; V: TRBV20-1
CDR3: CSVDPGQGNYEQYF; J: TRBJ2-7; V: TRBV29-1
CDR3: CASSMGLAGVVDEQFF; J: TRBJ2-1; V: TRBV19
CDR3: CSARDYRGQKQYF; J: TRBJ2-3; V: TRBV20-1
CDR3: CASSLVGGSTDTQYF; J: TRBJ2-3; V: TRBV7-2
CDR3: CASSPDTTEAFF; J: TRBJ1-1; V: TRBV12-3/TRBV12-4
CDR3: CSVEAGTRDVADTQYF; J: TRBJ2-3; V: TRBV29-1
CDR3: CASSGEAGPYGYTF; J: TRBJ1-2; V: TRBV9
CDR3: CASSFMDLNTEAFF; J: TRBJ1-1; V: TRBV28
CDR3: CSVSGLSSYEQYF; J: TRBJ2-7; V: TRBV29-1
CDR3: CATQGGGDRWQFF; J: TRBJ2-1; V: TRBV24-1
CDR3: CASSRLTGRETQYF; J: TRBJ2-5; V: TRBV7-2
CDR3: CASSPPGGSSGNTIYF; J: TRBJ1-3; V: TRBV23-1
CDR3: CATSREGEGPYEQYF; J: TRBJ2-7; V: TRBV15
CDR3: CASKQVRDNEQFF; J: TRBJ2-1; V: TRBV12-3/TRBV12-4
CDR3: CSVGSGPLGEQYF; J: TRBJ2-7; V: TRBV29-1
CDR3: CASSLNIEVEGARILYGYTF; J: TRBJ1-2; V: TRBV7-9
CDR3: CASSLEDGGSYEQYF; J: TRBJ2-7; V: TRBV7-2
CDR3: CASSVGRNEQFF; J: TRBJ2-1; V: TRBV7-2
CDR3: CASSQDRTNPYDEQFF; J: TRBJ2-1; V: TRBV4-3
CDR3: CASSLRTVNYEQYF; J: TRBJ2-7; V: TRBV5-1
CDR3: CSVEDGVTTTGELFF; J: TRBJ2-2; V: TRBV29-1
CDR3: CASSFISTSGVVEQFF; J: TRBJ2-1; V: TRBV28
CDR3: CASSYFPPWVAGDLSNEQYF; J: TRBJ2-7; V: TRBV6-2/TRBV6-3
CDR3: CASSAGLREDNYGYTF; J: TRBJ1-2; V: TRBV7-9
CDR3: CASSQGRSYQETQYF; J: TRBJ2-5; V: TRBV3-1